Listed below are T cell receptor beta chains from one sample, sequenced in a study of blood T cells in healthy people across ages. MiXCR was run by TCRdb on the 5' RACE reads, yielding one entry per CDR3 protein. This table has just over 800,000 distinct CDR3 sequences, about 62% appearing once. The sequencing input was blood. The receptors here all came from a man in his thirties or forties in good health. Each CDR3 is given with its conserved first and last residue. The D gene is left open where the match is weak. Clone size appears in some rows only: once, few, many, or a class for an expanded clone.

-	-	17	TRBV25-1	TRBJ2-3	CASSEYVGDLFTDTQYF	TGTGCCAGCAGTGAATATGTAGGGGACCTTTTCACAGATACGCAGTATTTT
TRBD2	-	16	TRBV20-1	TRBJ2-5	CSARHSGRVFQETQYF	TGCAGTGCTAGACATAGTGGGAGGGTTTTTCAAGAGACCCAGTACTTC
-	-	14	TRBV5-6	TRBJ2-3	CASRKLFSADTQYF	TGTGCCAGCAGAAAGCTATTTAGCGCAGATACGCAGTATTTT
-	-	13	TRBV29-1	TRBJ2-7	CSVQGIGTYEQYF	TGCAGCGTCCAGGGAATCGGGACCTACGAGCAGTACTTC
-	-	14	TRBV7-2	TRBJ1-2	CASSLKGRNYGYTF	TGTGCCAGCAGCTTAAAGGGGAGGAATTATGGCTACACCTTC
TRBD2	-	21	TRBV3-1	TRBJ2-1	CASSQGTSEGVGLAGYNEQFF	TGTGCCAGCAGCCAAGGCACCTCCGAGGGGGTGGGACTAGCGGGCTACAATGAGCAGTTCTTC
-	-	15	TRBV27	TRBJ1-4	CASSSQVATNEKLFF	TGTGCCAGCAGTTCTCAGGTAGCAACTAATGAAAAACTGTTTTTT
-	-	18	TRBV13	TRBJ1-2	CASSSLEGPRGGLVRYTF	TGTGCCAGCAGCTCCTTAGAAGGTCCCAGGGGAGGGTTGGTACGCTACACCTTC
-	-	14	TRBV2	TRBJ2-7	CASLELGGNHEQYF	TGTGCCAGCCTCGAACTAGGGGGGAACCACGAGCAGTACTTC
-	-	14	TRBV6-1	TRBJ1-4	CASSEDWSNEKLFF	TGTGCCAGCAGTGAGGACTGGTCTAATGAAAAACTGTTTTTT
-	-	11	TRBV12-3/TRBV12-4	TRBJ2-1	CASGLWDEQFF	TGTGCCAGCGGGTTATGGGATGAGCAGTTCTTC
-	-	12	TRBV10-2	TRBJ2-5	CASREEGKTQYF	TGCGCCAGCAGGGAGGAGGGAAAGACCCAGTACTTC
TRBD2	-	14	TRBV10-2	TRBJ2-3	CASTLAGGLDTQYF	TGCGCCAGCACGCTAGCGGGGGGGCTGGATACGCAGTATTTT
-	-	11	TRBV7-9	TRBJ2-3	CASSSQGAQYF	TGTGCCAGCAGCTCTCAGGGTGCGCAGTATTTT
-	-	14	TRBV7-9	TRBJ2-3	CASSSDSRTDTQYF	TGTGCCAGCAGCTCCGACAGCCGCACAGATACGCAGTATTTT
TRBD1	-	13	TRBV30	TRBJ2-7	CAWSAQGASEQYF	TGTGCCTGGAGTGCACAGGGGGCCAGCGAGCAGTACTTC
TRBD1	few	14	TRBV12-3/TRBV12-4	TRBJ1-2	CASSKTGGMYGYTF	TGTGCCAGCAGTAAAACAGGGGGCATGTATGGCTACACCTTC